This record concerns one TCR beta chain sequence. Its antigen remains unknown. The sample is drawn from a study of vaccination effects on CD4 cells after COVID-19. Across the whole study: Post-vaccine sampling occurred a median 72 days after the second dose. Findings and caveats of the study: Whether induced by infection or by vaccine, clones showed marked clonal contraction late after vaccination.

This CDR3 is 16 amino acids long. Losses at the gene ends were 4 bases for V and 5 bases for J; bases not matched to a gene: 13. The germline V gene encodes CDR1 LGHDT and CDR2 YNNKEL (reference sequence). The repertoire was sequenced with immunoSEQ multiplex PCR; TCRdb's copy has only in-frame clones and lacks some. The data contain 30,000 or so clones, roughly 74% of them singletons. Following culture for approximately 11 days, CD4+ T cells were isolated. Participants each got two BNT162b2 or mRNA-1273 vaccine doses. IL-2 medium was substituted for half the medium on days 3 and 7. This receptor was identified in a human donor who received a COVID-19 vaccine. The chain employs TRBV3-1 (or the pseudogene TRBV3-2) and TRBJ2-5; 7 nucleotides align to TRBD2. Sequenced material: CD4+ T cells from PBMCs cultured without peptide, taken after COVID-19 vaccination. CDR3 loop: CASSPSGVISVETQYF. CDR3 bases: TGTGCCAGCAGCCCCAGCGGGGTAATTTCTGTGGAGACCCAGTACTTC.